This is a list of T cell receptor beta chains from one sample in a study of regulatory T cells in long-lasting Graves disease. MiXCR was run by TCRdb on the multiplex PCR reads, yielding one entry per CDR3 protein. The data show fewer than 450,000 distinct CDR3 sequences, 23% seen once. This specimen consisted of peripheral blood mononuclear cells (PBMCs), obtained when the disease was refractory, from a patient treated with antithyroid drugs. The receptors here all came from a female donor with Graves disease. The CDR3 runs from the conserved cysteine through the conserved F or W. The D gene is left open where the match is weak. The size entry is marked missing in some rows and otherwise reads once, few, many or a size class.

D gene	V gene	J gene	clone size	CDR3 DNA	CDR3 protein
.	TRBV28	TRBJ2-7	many	TGTGCCAGCAGTTCGAGAGTGTACGAGCAGTACTTC	CASSSRVYEQYF
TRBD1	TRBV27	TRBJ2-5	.	TGTGCCAGCAGTTTAGTGGCAGGGGGCCTCTTAGAGACCCAGTACTTC	CASSLVAGGLLETQYF
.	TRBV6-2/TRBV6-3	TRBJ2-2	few	TGTGCCAGCAGTTACTCTACATCAGGGATGTACACCGGGGAGCTGTTTTTT	CASSYSTSGMYTGELFF
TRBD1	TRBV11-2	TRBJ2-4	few	TGTGCCAGCAGTTCCGACAGGGTTGCCAAAAACATTCAGTACTTC	CASSSDRVAKNIQYF
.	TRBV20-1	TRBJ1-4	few	TGCAGTGCCCAATTTATTTGGGGGAGTGGGAGTGAAAAACTGTTTTTT	CSAQFIWGSGSEKLFF
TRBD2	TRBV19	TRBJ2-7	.	TGTGCCAGTAGTATGGGACTAGGTCGTTCCTACGAGCAGTACTTC	CASSMGLGRSYEQYF
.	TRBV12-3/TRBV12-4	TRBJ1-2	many	TGTGCCAGCAGTTCAGGGGAGTATGGCTACACCTTC	CASSSGEYGYTF
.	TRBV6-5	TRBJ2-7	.	TGTACCAGCAGTTATAGAGTCGGTGACCCCGGGTACTTC	CTSSYRVGDPGYF
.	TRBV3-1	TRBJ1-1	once	TGTGCCAGCAGCCAAAGAGGGGGGCGGATGAACACTGAAGCTTTCTTT	CASSQRGGRMNTEAFF
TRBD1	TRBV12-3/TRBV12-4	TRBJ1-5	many	TGTGCCAGCAGTTTAGATGGGACAGGGATCCAGCCCCAGCATTTT	CASSLDGTGIQPQHF
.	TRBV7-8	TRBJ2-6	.	TGTGCCAGCAGCTCACATGGTAGACAAGTCTACTCTGGGGCCAACGTCCTGACTTTC	CASSSHGRQVYSGANVLTF
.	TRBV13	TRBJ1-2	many	TGTGCCAGCAGCTTAGGCCGGGTGGTGGTGGGCTACACCTTC	CASSLGRVVVGYTF
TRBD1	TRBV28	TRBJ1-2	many	TGTGCCATCGTGCCATCGACAGGGCTTGGTGGCTACACCTTC	CAIVPSTGLGGYTF
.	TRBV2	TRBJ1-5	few	TGTGCCAGCATGGCCAGGGAATTCAATCAGCCCCAGCATTTT	CASMAREFNQPQHF
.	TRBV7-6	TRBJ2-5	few	TGTGCCAGCCAAGACCGAAAGTACCAAGAGACCCAGTACTTC	CASQDRKYQETQYF
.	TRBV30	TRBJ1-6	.	TGTGCCTGGAGGGCCCGGGGCGGGGTAAATTCACCCCTCCACTTT	CAWRARGGVNSPLHF
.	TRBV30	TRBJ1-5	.	TGTGCCTGGAGTGCAAACCAGGTTCTCACCCAGCATTTT	CAWSANQVLTQHF
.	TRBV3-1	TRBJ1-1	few	TGTGCCAGCAGCCAAGCTTCCGGGAACACTGAAGCTTTCTTT	CASSQASGNTEAFF
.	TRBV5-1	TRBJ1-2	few	TGCGCCAGCAGTTTAGAGGGACATAAACGTCCGGAAGGCTACACCTTC	CASSLEGHKRPEGYTF
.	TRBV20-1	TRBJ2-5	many	TGCAGTGCTAGTCAACCCGCGCTAGGGGACCAGTACTTC	CSASQPALGDQYF
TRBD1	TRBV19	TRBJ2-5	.	TGTGCCAGTAGTATCCGGACAGGGGGCGCACTGGAGACCCAGTACTTC	CASSIRTGGALETQYF
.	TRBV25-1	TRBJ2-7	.	TGTGCCAGCAGTGAATATAGCAATGTGGGGGGGGACAGGAGTTCCCACGAGCAGTACTTC	CASSEYSNVGGDRSSHEQYF
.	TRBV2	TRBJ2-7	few	TGTGCCAGCACGGGGTGGGAGGCCACCTACGAGCAGTACTTC	CASTGWEATYEQYF
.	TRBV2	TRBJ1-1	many	TGTGCCAGCAGTGAAGTCCCCTTAATGAACACTGAAGCTTTCTTT	CASSEVPLMNTEAFF
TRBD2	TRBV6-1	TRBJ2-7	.	TGTGCCAGCAGCCTTAGCGGGAGGCACTACGAGCAGTACTTC	CASSLSGRHYEQYF
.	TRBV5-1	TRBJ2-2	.	TGCGCCAGCACCGTGATAAACACCGGGGAGCTGTTTTTT	CASTVINTGELFF
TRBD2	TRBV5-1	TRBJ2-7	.	TGCGCCAGCAGCGAACATCCGGGACTAGCATCTCGGAGCTCCTACGAGCAGTACTTC	CASSEHPGLASRSSYEQYF